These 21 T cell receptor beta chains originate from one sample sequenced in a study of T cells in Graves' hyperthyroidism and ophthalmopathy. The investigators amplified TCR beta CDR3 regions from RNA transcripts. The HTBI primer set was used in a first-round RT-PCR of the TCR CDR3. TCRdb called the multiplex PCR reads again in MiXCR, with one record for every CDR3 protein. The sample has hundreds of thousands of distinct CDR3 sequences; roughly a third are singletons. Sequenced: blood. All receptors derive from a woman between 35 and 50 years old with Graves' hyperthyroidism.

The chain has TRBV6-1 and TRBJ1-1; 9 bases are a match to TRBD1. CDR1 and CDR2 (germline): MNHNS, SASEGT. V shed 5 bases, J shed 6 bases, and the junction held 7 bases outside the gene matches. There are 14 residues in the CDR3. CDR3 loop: CASSYIRQGAEAFF. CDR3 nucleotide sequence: TGTGCCAGCAGTTACATAAGACAGGGGGCTGAAGCTTTCTTT.

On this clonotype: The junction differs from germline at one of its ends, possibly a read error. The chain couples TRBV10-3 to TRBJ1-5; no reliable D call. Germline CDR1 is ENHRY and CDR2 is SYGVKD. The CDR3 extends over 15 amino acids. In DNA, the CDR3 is TGTGCCAGCAGTGAAGGTCGGAAGACCAATCAGCCCCAGCATTTT. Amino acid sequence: CASSEGRKTNQPQHF.

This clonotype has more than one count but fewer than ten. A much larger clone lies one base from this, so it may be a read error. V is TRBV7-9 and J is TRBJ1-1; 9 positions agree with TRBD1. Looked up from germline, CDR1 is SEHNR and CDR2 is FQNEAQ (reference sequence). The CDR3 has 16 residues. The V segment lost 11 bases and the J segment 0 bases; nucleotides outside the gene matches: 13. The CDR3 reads CAGSSGTGSMNTEAFF. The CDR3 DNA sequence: TGTGCCGGTTCGTCCGGGACAGGGTCAATGAACACTGAAGCTTTCTTT. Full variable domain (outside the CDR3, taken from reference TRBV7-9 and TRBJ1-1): DTGVSQNPRHKITKRGQNVTFRCDPISEHNRLYWYRQTLGQGPEFLTYFQNEAQLEKSRLLSDRFSAERPKGSFSTLEIQRTEQGDSAMYLCAGSSGTGSMNTEAFFGQGTRLTVV.

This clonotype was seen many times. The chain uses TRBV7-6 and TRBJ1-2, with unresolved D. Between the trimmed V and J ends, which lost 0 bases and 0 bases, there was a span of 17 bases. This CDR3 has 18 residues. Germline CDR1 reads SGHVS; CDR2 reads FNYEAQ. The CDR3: CASSLASRTSRANYGYTF. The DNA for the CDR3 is TGTGCCAGCAGCTTAGCGTCGAGGACCTCGAGAGCTAACTATGGCTACACCTTC.

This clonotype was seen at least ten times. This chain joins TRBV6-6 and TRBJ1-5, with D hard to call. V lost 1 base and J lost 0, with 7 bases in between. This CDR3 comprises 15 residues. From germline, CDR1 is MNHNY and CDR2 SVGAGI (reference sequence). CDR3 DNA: TGTGCCAGCAGTTACTTGTCGGGTAGCAATCAGCCCCAGCATTTT. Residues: CASSYLSGSNQPQHF.

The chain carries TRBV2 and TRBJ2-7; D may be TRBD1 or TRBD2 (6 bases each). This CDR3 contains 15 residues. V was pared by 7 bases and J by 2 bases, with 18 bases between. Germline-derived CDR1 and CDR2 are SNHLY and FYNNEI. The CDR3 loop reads CASTPGAGATYEQYF. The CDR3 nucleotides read TGTGCCAGCACCCCGGGAGCAGGGGCCACCTACGAGCAGTACTTC.

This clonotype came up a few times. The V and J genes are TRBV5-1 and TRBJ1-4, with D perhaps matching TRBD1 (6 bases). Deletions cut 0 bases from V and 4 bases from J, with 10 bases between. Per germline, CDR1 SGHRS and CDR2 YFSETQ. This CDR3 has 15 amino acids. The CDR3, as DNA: TGCGCCAGCAGCTTGGCGGGGGGCCTTAATGAAAAACTGTTTTTT. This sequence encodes CASSLAGGLNEKLFF.

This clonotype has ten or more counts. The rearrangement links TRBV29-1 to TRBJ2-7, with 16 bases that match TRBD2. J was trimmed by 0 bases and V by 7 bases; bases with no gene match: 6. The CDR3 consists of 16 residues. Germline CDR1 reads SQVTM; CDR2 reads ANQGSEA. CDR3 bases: TGCAGCGCTTATGGGACTAGCGGGGGGGCCTCCTACGAGCAGTACTTC. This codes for CSAYGTSGGASYEQYF.

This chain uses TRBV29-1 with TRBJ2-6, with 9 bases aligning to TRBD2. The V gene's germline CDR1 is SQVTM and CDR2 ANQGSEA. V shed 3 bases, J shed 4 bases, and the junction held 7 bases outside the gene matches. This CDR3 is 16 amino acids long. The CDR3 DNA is TGCAGCGTTGAGCGGGAGGGGGTGGGAGGGGCCAACGTCCTGACTTTC. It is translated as CSVEREGVGGANVLTF.

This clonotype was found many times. The CDR3 reads CASSPGQGRVAFF. The CDR3 coding sequence is TGTGCCAGCAGTCCCGGACAGGGGAGAGTAGCTTTCTTT. The chain couples TRBV7-3 to TRBJ1-1; TRBD1 agrees at 9 bases. Germline values: CDR1 SGHTA, CDR2 FQGTGA. This CDR3 has 13 residues. V trimming: 6 bases; J trimming: 10 bases; junction bases outside the gene matches: 9.

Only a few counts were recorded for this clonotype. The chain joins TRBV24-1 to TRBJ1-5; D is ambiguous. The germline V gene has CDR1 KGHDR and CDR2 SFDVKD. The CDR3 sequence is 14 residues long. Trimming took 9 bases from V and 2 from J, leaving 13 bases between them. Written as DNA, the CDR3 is TGTGCCACCTGGAGCGGTCTTGGCAATCAGCCCCAGCATTTT. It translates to CATWSGLGNQPQHF.

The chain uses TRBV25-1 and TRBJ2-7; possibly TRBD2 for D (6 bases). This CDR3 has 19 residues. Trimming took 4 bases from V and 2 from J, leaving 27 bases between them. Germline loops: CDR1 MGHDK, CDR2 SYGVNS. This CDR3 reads CASSARAPPGRGRTYEQYF. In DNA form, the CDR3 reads TGTGCCAGCAGTGCTAGGGCCCCGCCCGGGCGGGGCAGGACCTACGAGCAGTACTTC.

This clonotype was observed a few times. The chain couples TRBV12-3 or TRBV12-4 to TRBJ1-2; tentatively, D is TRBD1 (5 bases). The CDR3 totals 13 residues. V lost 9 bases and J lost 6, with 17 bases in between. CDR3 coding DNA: TGTGCCAGTACGGACCAGGGCTTCGATGGCTACACCTTC. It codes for CASTDQGFDGYTF.

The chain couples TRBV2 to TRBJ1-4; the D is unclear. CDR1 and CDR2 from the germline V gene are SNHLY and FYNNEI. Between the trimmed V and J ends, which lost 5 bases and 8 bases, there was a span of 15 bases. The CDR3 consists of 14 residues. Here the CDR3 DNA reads TGTGCCAGCAGTTCCGTCCCTGGCGGGGAAAAACTGTTTTTT. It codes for CASSSVPGGEKLFF.

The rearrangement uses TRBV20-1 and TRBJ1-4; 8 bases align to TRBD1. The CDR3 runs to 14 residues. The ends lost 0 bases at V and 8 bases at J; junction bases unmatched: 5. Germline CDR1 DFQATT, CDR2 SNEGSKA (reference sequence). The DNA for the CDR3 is TGCAGTGCTAGAGATAAGGGGACAGGCGAAAAACTGTTTTTT. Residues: CSARDKGTGEKLFF.

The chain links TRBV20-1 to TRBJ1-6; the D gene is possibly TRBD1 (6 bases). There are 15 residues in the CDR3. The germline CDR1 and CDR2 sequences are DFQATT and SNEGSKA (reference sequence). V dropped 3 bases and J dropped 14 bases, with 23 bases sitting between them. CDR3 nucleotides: TGCAGTGCTAGGACACCGGGCCCCAGGGGTTTGTCCCTCCACTTT. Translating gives CSARTPGPRGLSLHF.

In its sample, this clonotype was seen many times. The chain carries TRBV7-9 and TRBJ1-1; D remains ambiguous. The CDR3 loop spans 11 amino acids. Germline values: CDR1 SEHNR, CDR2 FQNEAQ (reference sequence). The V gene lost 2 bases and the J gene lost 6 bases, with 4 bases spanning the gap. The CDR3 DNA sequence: TGTGCCAGCAGCTTAATCTCTGAAGCTTTCTTT. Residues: CASSLISEAFF.

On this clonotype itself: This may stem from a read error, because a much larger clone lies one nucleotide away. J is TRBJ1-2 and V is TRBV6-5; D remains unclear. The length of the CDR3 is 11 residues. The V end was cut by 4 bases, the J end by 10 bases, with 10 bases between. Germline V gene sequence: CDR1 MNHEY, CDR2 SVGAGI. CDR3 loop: CASSCLTDYTF. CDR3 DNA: TGTGCCAGCAGTTGTCTTACCGACTACACCTTC.

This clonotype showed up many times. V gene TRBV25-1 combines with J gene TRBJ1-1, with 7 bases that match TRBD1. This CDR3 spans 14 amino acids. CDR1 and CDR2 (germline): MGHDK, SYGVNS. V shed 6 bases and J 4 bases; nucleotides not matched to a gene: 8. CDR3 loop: CASSFDRVPTEAFF. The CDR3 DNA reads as TGTGCCAGCAGCTTCGACAGGGTACCCACTGAAGCTTTCTTT.

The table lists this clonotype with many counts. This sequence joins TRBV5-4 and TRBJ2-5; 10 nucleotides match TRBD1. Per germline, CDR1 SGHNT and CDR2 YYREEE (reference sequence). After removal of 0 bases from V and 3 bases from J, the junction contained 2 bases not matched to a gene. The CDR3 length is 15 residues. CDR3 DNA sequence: TGTGCCAGCAGCTTGGGAGGGACAGGGGAAGAGACCCAGTACTTC. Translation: CASSLGGTGEETQYF. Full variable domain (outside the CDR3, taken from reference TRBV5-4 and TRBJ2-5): ETGVTQSPTHLIKTRGQQVTLRCSSQSGHNTVSWYQQALGQGPQFIFQYYREEENGRGNFPPRFSGLQFPNYSSELNVNALELDDSALYLCASSLGGTGEETQYFGPGTRLLVL.

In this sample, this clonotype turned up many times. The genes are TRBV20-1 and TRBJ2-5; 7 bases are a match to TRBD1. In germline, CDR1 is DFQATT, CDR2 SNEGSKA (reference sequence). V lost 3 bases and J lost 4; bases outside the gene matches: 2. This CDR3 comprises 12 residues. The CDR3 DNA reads TGCAGTGCTAGGACAGGGAGAGAGACCCAGTACTTC. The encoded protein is CSARTGRETQYF.